This T cell receptor beta chain was captured in a study of T cells in localized non-small cell lung cancer. Study observations and caveats: Longer survival (overall) was linked to higher T cell density in blood. A median about 62 of the top 100 tumor clones appeared in adjacent lung.

The protocol was immunoSEQ multiplex PCR, while the TCRdb copy is restricted to in-frame clones and leaves out a portion. The table has 29,000 or so clones, 88% seen once; the top ten hold 13%. On this clone itself: What it binds is unknown.

The germline V gene has CDR1 SGHTA and CDR2 FQGTGA. Trimming stripped 1 base from V and 6 bases from J, with 16 bases between. CDR3 size: 15 residues. V is TRBV7-3 and J is TRBJ2-7, with D perhaps being TRBD1 or TRBD2 (5 bases each). The TCR was taken from a female donor at least 60 years old with stage III squamous cell lung carcinoma. This specimen was peripheral blood, taken before any cancer treatment. The CDR3 loop reads CASSLKGRGETEQYF. The CDR3 coding sequence is TGTGCCAGCAGCTTAAAGGGCCGAGGGGAAACCGAGCAGTACTTC.